This record covers a single T cell receptor (beta chain). This receptor's antigen is unknown. Qualities for individual bases were not recorded, and no much larger clone is one base off. The sample originates from a study of cytomegalovirus exposure and HLA in healthy donors (dated by TCRdb to about 2017). A note on the overall study: A later analysis indicated that the roughly 130 validation repertoires were generated on the platform also employed for the 670 or so repertoires of the first cohort. Besides the first cohort of 666 subjects, a separate validation cohort made up of over a hundred different subjects was used. To predict cytomegalovirus infection status, the study combined high-throughput TCR immunosequencing, statistical association of individual TCRs with disease status, and machine learning. The study aimed to test whether cataloging public T cell receptors could reveal signatures of past pathogen exposure.

Library generation was performed with the immunoSEQ multiplex PCR assay. The published analysis was carried out like this. A statistical classification framework was built for diagnosing cytomegalovirus status from the catalog of TCR beta chain sequences. TCRdb obtained this table from immuneACCESS and retained in-frame rearrangements with V and J assigned. These tables miss some clones; where compared with another copy, unresolved V genes account for less than half of the shortfall, and the remainder is unexplained. That table furnishes V, J and clone size, whereas the DNA furnished D and trimming. This sample comprises 56,000 or so clones, approximately 92% of them detected only once. The top ten clones comprise around 1.1% of the sample. Study-level results and caveats: Three of the identified cytomegalovirus-associated TCR beta chains were confirmed in vitro to be specific for cytomegalovirus antigens. While some public TCRs were present in many individuals, most TCR sequences turned up only very rarely across donors. All 120 or so repertoires were used to score co-occurrence in the validation cohort in a later analysis, because that analysis had no HLA typing for the cohort. Of the cluster scores, approximately 94% were above 0 in a later analysis, which found that TCRs clustered in the first cohort also tended to co-occur in the roughly 130 validation repertoires. A total of fewer than 200 TCR beta chains were listed by the study as associated with cytomegalovirus. The authors suggested that the approach could potentially be generalized to other disease states and immunological phenotypes. In both the original and validation cohorts, the classifier was reported to diagnose cytomegalovirus status with high specificity and sensitivity.

Separate from the roughly 700-subject first cohort, the validation cohort of some 130 subjects was the group to which the donors belonged. The sample comprised PBMCs. This clonotype was obtained from a man aged 18 to 30 in good health and CMV-seronegative.

CDR3 reads: CASSAGTSGSDTQYF. The base sequence is TGTGCCAGCAGCGCCGGGACTAGCGGTTCAGATACGCAGTATTTT. This receptor chain uses TRBV6-4 and TRBJ2-3, with 11 central nucleotides matching TRBD2. The CDR3, from cysteine to phenylalanine, totals 15 residues. Only CDR3 DNA remains: 45 bases, in frame from the first base. The germline V gene encodes CDR1 MRHNA and CDR2 SNTAGT. The germline V and J ends show losses of 6 bases and 4 bases respectively, and no gene match explains 6 bases of the junction.